The present T cell receptor beta chain was sequenced within a study of T cell responses to AZD1222 COVID-19 vaccine. Germline values: CDR1 LGHDT, CDR2 YNNKEL (reference sequence). The CDR3 has 15 residues. V lost 2 bases and J lost 3, with 11 bases in between. Repertoires were generated with immunoSEQ multiplex PCR, while TCRdb's copy carries only in-frame clones and drops some. The sample includes under 130,000 clones, around 94% of them seen just once. Remarks on this clone: Antigen: not known.

Whole-study findings and limits: There were vaccine-associated CD4 TCRs across spike, dominant at 160-218 and 743-854. The number of AZD1222 recipients seropositive at baseline was only five to seven.

This sequence was found in an adult in good health. The chain has TRBV3-1 (or the pseudogene TRBV3-2) and TRBJ1-5; the D is unclear. Specimen: peripheral blood, collected on day 0 of AZD1222 vaccination. The CDR3 sequence is CASSQNSGFNQPQHF. The CDR3 DNA reads TGTGCCAGCAGCCAAAATAGTGGGTTCAATCAGCCCCAGCATTTT.